Below are 22 T cell receptor beta chains sequenced from a single sample in a study of beta chain features in type 1 diabetes. The investigators reverse transcribed all of the isolated RNA, so they sequenced expressed TCRB transcripts. Profiled with immunoSEQ multiplex PCR; TCRdb holds only in-frame clones, not every one. The sample records 140,000 to 150,000 clones, around 13% being singletons. Their antigen targets remain unknown. Study outcomes and limitations: Moderate but significant shortening of TCRB CDR3s was recorded in all four CD4+ subsets from Type 1 diabetes patients.

Material for sequencing was central memory CD4+ T cells from blood. The receptor set was obtained from a man in his late teens or twenties with type 1 diabetes.

The chain carries TRBV29-1 and TRBJ1-1; tentatively, D is TRBD1 (5 bases). The CDR3 extends over 14 amino acids. Germline CDR1 is SQVTM and CDR2 is ANQGSEA. The V end lost 4 bases, the J end lost 1 base, and 13 bases lay between the germline ends. Written as DNA, the CDR3 is TGCAGCGTTGGGGCCCAGGGAACGAACACTGAAGCTTTCTTT. This translates into CSVGAQGTNTEAFF.

The chain uses TRBV5-1 and TRBJ2-3, with unresolved D. Germline CDR1 is SGHRS and CDR2 is YFSETQ. The CDR3 length is 12 residues. Deletions cut 4 bases from V and 4 bases from J, with 7 bases between. CDR3 DNA: TGCGCCAGCAGCGTTAACGCAGATACGCAGTATTTT. The encoded protein is CASSVNADTQYF.

J is TRBJ1-6 and V is TRBV9; D ambiguous. This CDR3 is built from 14 residues. Germline loops: CDR1 SGDLS, CDR2 YYNGEE. Trimming left V 4 bases short and J 7 bases short, with 12 bases between. CDR3 sequence reads: CASSPGQENSPLHF. CDR3 coding DNA: TGTGCCAGCAGCCCGGGCCAGGAAAATTCACCCCTCCACTTT. Supplemented by reference TRBV9 and TRBJ1-6, the full variable domain reads DSGVTQTPKHLITATGQRVTLRCSPRSGDLSVYWYQQSLDQGLQFLIQYYNGEERAKGNILERFSAQQFPDLHSELNLSSLELGDSALYFCASSPGQENSPLHFGNGTRLTVT.

This chain uses TRBV5-1 with TRBJ1-1, with a possible D match to TRBD1 (5 bases). The CDR3 spans 14 residues. In germline, CDR1 is SGHRS, CDR2 YFSETQ. V lost 1 base and J lost 4, with 11 bases in between. The CDR3 reads CASSLPGIGTEAFF. CDR3 DNA: TGCGCCAGCAGCTTGCCAGGGATAGGCACTGAAGCTTTCTTT.

CDR3 sequence reads: CASSLRTSGGDEQYF. CDR3 coding DNA: TGTGCCAGCAGCCTACGGACTAGCGGGGGCGACGAGCAGTACTTC. This chain links TRBV5-4 with TRBJ2-7, with 13 bases that match TRBD2. V trimming: 4 bases; J trimming: 5 bases; junction bases outside the gene matches: 6. The CDR3 loop spans 15 amino acids. The germline gives CDR1 SGHNT, CDR2 YYREEE (reference sequence). The whole variable domain, filled in from reference TRBV5-4 and TRBJ2-7, reads ETGVTQSPTHLIKTRGQQVTLRCSSQSGHNTVSWYQQALGQGPQFIFQYYREEENGRGNFPPRFSGLQFPNYSSELNVNALELDDSALYLCASSLRTSGGDEQYFGPGTRLTVT.

The chain links TRBV7-9 to TRBJ1-4; D remains ambiguous. The V end was cut by 3 bases, the J end by 2 bases, with 7 bases between. Per germline, CDR1 SEHNR and CDR2 FQNEAQ (reference sequence). The length of the CDR3 is 14 residues. The CDR3 sequence is CASSFSGTNEKLFF. CDR3 nucleotides: TGTGCCAGCAGCTTTTCGGGGACTAATGAAAAACTGTTTTTT.

This clone occurred a few times. The V call is TRBV4-2, the J call TRBJ1-1; D not resolved. V was clipped by 4 bases and J by 1 base, with 4 bases between them. The CDR3 extends over 12 amino acids. CDR1 and CDR2 from the germline V gene are LGHNA and YNFKEQ. The CDR3 spells CASSLRNTEAFF. The CDR3 region has the DNA TGTGCCAGCAGCCTAAGGAACACTGAAGCTTTCTTT.

V and J are TRBV7-3 and TRBJ1-1; D unclear. The CDR3 spans 13 residues. Germline CDR1 reads SGHTA; CDR2 reads FQGTGA. V dropped 5 bases and J dropped 0 bases, with 7 bases sitting between them. This CDR3 is CASSAEMNTEAFF. In DNA, the CDR3 is TGTGCCAGCAGCGCCGAAATGAACACTGAAGCTTTCTTT.

This clone was picked up a small number of times. The chain employs TRBV6-5 and TRBJ1-2, with TRBD1 identical over 9 bases. The germline V gene encodes CDR1 MNHEY and CDR2 SVGAGI. Trimming removed 1 base from V and 7 bases from J; junction bases left unmatched: 7. CDR3 length equals 15 residues. CDR3 DNA sequence: TGTGCCAGCAGTTACTGGGAGGGACAGGGAATTGGCTACACCTTC. The encoded protein is CASSYWEGQGIGYTF.

The table lists this clone with a few counts. The rearrangement joins TRBV9 to TRBJ1-5, with TRBD1 identical over 7 bases. The germline V gene encodes CDR1 SGDLS and CDR2 YYNGEE. V lost 3 bases to trimming and J lost 0 bases; unmatched junction nucleotides: 3. The CDR3 has 15 residues. In DNA form, the CDR3 reads TGTGCCAGCAGCGCTGGGACAGATAGCAATCAGCCCCAGCATTTT. Translation gives CASSAGTDSNQPQHF.

The rearrangement joins TRBV4-1 to TRBJ2-2; a possible D gene is TRBD1 (5 bases). Germline V gene sequence: CDR1 MGHRA, CDR2 YSYEKL. Trimming removed 1 base from V and 1 base from J, with 7 bases in between. CDR3 length equals 15 residues. The chain's CDR3 is CASSQVDRNTGELFF. The DNA for the CDR3 is TGCGCCAGCAGCCAAGTTGACAGGAACACCGGGGAGCTGTTTTTT.

The chain employs TRBV7-9 and TRBJ2-7; D unclear. The CDR3 totals 17 residues. Trimming stripped 5 bases from V and 0 bases from J, with 20 bases between. CDR1 and CDR2 from the germline V gene are SEHNR and FQNEAQ (reference sequence). The CDR3 loop reads CASSTLQARWSSYEQYF. CDR3 nucleotides: TGTGCCAGCAGCACATTGCAGGCTCGGTGGAGCTCCTACGAGCAGTACTTC.

The V call is TRBV9, the J call TRBJ2-3; TRBD2 aligns across 8 bases. Germline-derived CDR1 and CDR2 are SGDLS and YYNGEE. The CDR3 consists of 14 residues. With V trimmed by 5 bases and J by 2 bases, 4 bases remained unmatched. The DNA of the CDR3 is TGTGCCAGCAGGCGGGGGGAAACCACAGATACGCAGTATTTT. Translation gives CASRRGETTDTQYF.

The chain carries TRBV4-2 and TRBJ1-2; 8 bases agree with TRBD1. The V gene's germline CDR1 is LGHNA and CDR2 YNFKEQ. The CDR3 runs 19 residues. V gave up 0 bases and J gave up 0 bases; unmatched junction bases: 12. CDR3 residues: CASSQDELGQANANYGYTF. The DNA of the CDR3 is TGTGCCAGCAGCCAAGATGAATTGGGACAGGCAAACGCTAACTATGGCTACACCTTC.

The rearrangement uses TRBV28 and TRBJ2-2; tentative D call: TRBD2 (6 bases). V lost 0 bases to trimming and J lost 3 bases, with 11 bases between them. This CDR3 is built from 16 residues. Per germline, CDR1 MDHEN and CDR2 SYDVKM. In DNA form, the CDR3 reads TGTGCCAGCAGTTTATGGCGGACGGGAGACACCGGGGAGCTGTTTTTT. This encodes CASSLWRTGDTGELFF.

This clone has more than one count but fewer than ten. The chain couples TRBV2 to TRBJ2-7, with D tentatively TRBD1 (6 bases). Trimming removed 3 bases at V and 3 bases at J, with 15 bases between. The CDR3 totals 15 residues. Germline-derived CDR1 and CDR2 are SNHLY and FYNNEI. CDR3 nucleotides: TGTGCCAGCAGTGATTGGGGGCACGACAGCTACGAGCAGTACTTC. Protein: CASSDWGHDSYEQYF.

This chain links TRBV5-4 with TRBJ1-6, with D possibly matching TRBD1 (6 bases). CDR3 length: 13 amino acids. Germline V lookup: CDR1 SGHNT, CDR2 YYREEE (reference sequence). V lost 4 bases and J 8 bases, leaving 10 bases between the germline ends. DNA of the CDR3: TGTGCCAGCAGCCCGAGGGGGGATTCACCCCTCCACTTT. It is translated as CASSPRGDSPLHF.

This clone was seen a handful of times. The chain joins TRBV27 to TRBJ1-5; no firm D call. The CDR3 has 13 residues. Germline V gives CDR1 MNHEY, CDR2 SMNVEV (reference sequence). Trimming removed 4 bases at V and 5 bases at J, with 9 bases between. CDR3 in DNA: TGTGCCAGCAGTTCGAACATTGATCAGCCCCAGCATTTT. Protein sequence: CASSSNIDQPQHF.

This rearrangement joins TRBV5-1 to TRBJ2-3; maybe TRBD1 (7 bases). Per germline, CDR1 SGHRS and CDR2 YFSETQ. This CDR3 region has 15 residues. V lost 5 bases to trimming and J lost 1 base, with 14 bases between them. DNA for the CDR3: TGCGCCAGCAGACCCACAGGGGAGGGCACAGATACGCAGTATTTT. It codes for CASRPTGEGTDTQYF.

This clone was detected only a few times. Additional DNA sequences in this sample encode the identical CDR3. The chain carries TRBV7-2 and TRBJ2-7, with a weak D call TRBD1 (6 bases). Germline loops: CDR1 SGHTA, CDR2 FQGNSA. V was clipped by 4 bases and J by 4 bases, with 8 bases between them. The CDR3 runs to 12 residues. The CDR3 reads CASSSQGYEQYF. The CDR3 bases are TGTGCCAGCAGCTCTCAGGGGTACGAGCAGTACTTC.

This clone was recorded a few times. The chain links TRBV2 to TRBJ2-3; D remains unclear. This CDR3 contains 14 residues. Trimming cost V 3 bases and J 7 bases, with 14 bases left between them. Germline CDR1 and CDR2: SNHLY and FYNNEI. The CDR3 region is CASSDTYLRYTQYF. Here the CDR3 DNA reads TGTGCCAGCAGTGATACATACCTAAGATATACGCAGTATTTT.

In this sample, this clone turned up a few times. Possible read error: a much larger clone is one base away. The chain employs TRBV7-8 and TRBJ2-7; D gene unclear. There are 11 residues in the CDR3. Germline CDR1 and CDR2: SGHVS and FQNEAQ. Trimming cost V 2 bases and J 3 bases, with 2 bases left between them. The CDR3 DNA sequence: TGTGCCAGCAGCTTAAGCTACGAGCAGTACTTC. Translation gives CASSLSYEQYF.